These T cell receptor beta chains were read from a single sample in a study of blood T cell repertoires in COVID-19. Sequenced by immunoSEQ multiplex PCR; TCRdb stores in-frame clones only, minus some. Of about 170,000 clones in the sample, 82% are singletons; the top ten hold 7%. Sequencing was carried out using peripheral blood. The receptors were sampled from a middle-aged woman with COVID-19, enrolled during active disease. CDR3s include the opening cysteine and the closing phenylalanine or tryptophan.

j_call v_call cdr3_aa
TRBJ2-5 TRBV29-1 CSVDMSRVYF
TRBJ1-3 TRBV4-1 CASEVGTVSGNTIYF
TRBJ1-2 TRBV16 CASSLRRGTDHTF
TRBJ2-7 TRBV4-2 CASSQDYSNGLREQYF
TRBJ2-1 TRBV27 CASRWSGNSYNEQFF
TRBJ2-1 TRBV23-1 CAILAGTGNYNEQFF
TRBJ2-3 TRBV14 CASSRHARLAGVGTDTQYF
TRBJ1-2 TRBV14 CASSQVGGYGYTF
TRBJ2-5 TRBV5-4 CASSLVGGPETQYF
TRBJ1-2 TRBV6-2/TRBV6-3 CASSKTGSTRYGYTF
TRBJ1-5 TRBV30 CAWRRSAGQPQHF
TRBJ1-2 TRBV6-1 CASSGRDRALPANYGYTF
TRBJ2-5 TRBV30 CAWATGVRETQYF
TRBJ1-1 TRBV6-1 CASSEARIGTEAFF
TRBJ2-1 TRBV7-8 CASSTQGIANEQFF
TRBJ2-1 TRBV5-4 CASSYGTSGSNEQFF
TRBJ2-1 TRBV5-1 CASSLDPKPGGAQFF
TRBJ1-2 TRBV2 CASRPTGPHGYTF
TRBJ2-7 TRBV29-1 CSVLAGDSYEQYF
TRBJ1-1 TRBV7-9 CASSTRDRGRFNTEAFF
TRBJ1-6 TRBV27 CASSLTRVSYNSPLHF
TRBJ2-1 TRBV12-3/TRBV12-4 CASSLDLNEQFF
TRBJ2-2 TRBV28 CASSLFQRTSPGELFF
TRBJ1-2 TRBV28 CASRRSYGYTF
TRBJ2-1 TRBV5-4 CASTGGRGLGNEQFF
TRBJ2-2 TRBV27 CASSLSRVNTGELFF
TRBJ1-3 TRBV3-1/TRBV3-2 CASSQGPGNTIYF
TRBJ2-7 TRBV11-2 CASSLVTSADYEQYF
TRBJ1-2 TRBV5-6 CASSLVGEQGSYGYTF
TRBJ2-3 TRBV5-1 CASSLEVGVSTDTQYF
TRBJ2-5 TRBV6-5 CASMRGGYETQYF
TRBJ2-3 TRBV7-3 CASSFRGSTDTQYF
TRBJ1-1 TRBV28 CASSLWIGTGGAPNTEAFF
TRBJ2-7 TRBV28 CASSLFLGGGQGIRSSYEQYF
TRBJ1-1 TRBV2 CASSIGNTEAFF
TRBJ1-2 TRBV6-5 CASSSGQGIHGYTF
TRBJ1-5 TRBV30 CAWKKQGLSNQPQHF
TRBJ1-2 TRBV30 CAWIPQVGGYTF
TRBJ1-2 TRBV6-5 CASSYQTGNRYTF
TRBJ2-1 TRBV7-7 CASSPGLAVGSNEQFF
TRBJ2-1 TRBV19 CASSVSSGAYNEQFF
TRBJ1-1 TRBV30 CAWSSGRWEAFF
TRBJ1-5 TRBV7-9 CASGVGTGNQPQHF
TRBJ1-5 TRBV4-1 CASSQAYAPEPQHF
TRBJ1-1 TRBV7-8 CASSFTSGNTEAFF
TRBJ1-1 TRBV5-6 CASSWTDNTEAFF
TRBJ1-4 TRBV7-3 CASSLTGGNEKLFF
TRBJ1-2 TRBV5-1 CASSLESGTVYGYTF
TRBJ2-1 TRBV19 CASSIGRTTYEQFF
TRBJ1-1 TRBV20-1 CSARRTEAFF
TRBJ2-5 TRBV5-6 CASSLARGLETQYF
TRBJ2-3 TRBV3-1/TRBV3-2 CASRKAGGSTDTQYF
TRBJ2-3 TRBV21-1 CASTKRRGTQYF
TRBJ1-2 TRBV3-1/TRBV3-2 CASSPSTGEWFNYGYTF
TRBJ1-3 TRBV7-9 CASSLGGKISGNTIYF
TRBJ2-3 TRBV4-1 CASSHQRRGTDTQYF
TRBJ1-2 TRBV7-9 CASSFSTGGQSNYGYTF
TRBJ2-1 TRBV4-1 CASSPGSFEQFF
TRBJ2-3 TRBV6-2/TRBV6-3 CASSYSLSTVTDTQYF